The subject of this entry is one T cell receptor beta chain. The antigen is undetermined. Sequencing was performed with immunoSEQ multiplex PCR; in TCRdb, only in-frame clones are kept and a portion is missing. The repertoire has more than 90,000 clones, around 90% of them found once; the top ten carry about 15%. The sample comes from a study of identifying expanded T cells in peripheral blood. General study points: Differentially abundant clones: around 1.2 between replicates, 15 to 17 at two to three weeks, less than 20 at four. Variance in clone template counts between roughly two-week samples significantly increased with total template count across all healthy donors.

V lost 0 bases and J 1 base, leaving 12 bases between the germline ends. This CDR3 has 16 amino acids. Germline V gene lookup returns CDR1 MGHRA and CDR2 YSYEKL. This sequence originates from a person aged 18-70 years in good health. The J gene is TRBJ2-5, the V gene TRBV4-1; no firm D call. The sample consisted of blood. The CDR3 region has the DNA TGCGCCAGCAGCCAAGACCCACTTGGCCTCCAAGAGACCCAGTACTTC. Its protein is CASSQDPLGLQETQYF.